The 22 T cell receptor beta chains reported below all come from one sample, sequenced in a study of a mutant IDH1 vaccine in newly diagnosed glioma. Documented time point: week 5, during vaccination. Every vaccine dose comprised 300 ug of mutant IDH1 20-mer peptide plus topical imiquimod. The antigens for these receptors are not known. Using immunoSEQ multiplex PCR, the repertoire was profiled, and TCRdb retains in-frame clones only, with some absent. This sample has about 38,000 clones; 75% to 85% occur once, and the top ten carry roughly 5.5%. The starting material was PBMCs, obtained from a glioma patient whose treatment included an IDH1 peptide vaccine. These receptors originate from a man aged 40-49 years with glioma.

The J gene is TRBJ1-5, the V gene TRBV19; 8 bases agree with TRBD1. The germline V gene encodes CDR1 LNHDA and CDR2 SQIVND (reference sequence). The CDR3 is made up of 17 amino acids. V lost 3 bases and J lost 2; bases outside the gene matches: 9. CDR3 nucleotides: TGTGCCAGTAGTATTGGGACAGGAGGGTCGGGCAATCAGCCCCAGCATTTT. Protein product: CASSIGTGGSGNQPQHF.

For the CDR3, the DNA is TGTGCCAGCAGCTTCGGCAGGGGGGAAGCTTTCTTT. Translated, it gives CASSFGRGEAFF. This sequence joins TRBV2 and TRBJ1-1; 7 bases align to TRBD1. J lost 8 bases, V lost 6 bases, and 6 bases had no gene match. This CDR3 is 12 amino acids long. Germline V gene lookup returns CDR1 SNHLY and CDR2 FYNNEI.

V usage is TRBV6-1 and J usage is TRBJ2-2, with D perhaps TRBD1 (6 bases). This CDR3 contains 15 residues. Germline V gives CDR1 MNHNS, CDR2 SASEGT. Trimming took off 5 bases at V and 0 bases at J, with 10 bases between the two ends. In DNA, the CDR3 is TGTGCCAGCAGTAGAGGACAGACGAACACCGGGGAGCTGTTTTTT. Translation: CASSRGQTNTGELFF.

V gene TRBV6-4 combines with J gene TRBJ1-1; the D gene is possibly TRBD1 (5 bases). V was clipped by 6 bases and J by 1 base, with 12 bases between them. The CDR3 runs 14 residues. Germline-derived CDR1 and CDR2 are MRHNA and SNTAGT. The CDR3 nucleotides are TGTGCCAGCAGCCCCACCGACAGGAACACTGAAGCTTTCTTT. This encodes CASSPTDRNTEAFF.

The V call is TRBV5-8, the J call TRBJ2-3, with 11 bases matching TRBD2. The CDR3 is made up of 15 amino acids. Germline V gene sequence: CDR1 SGHTS, CDR2 YDEGEE. V lost 4 bases, J lost 2 bases, and 3 bases stayed unmatched. CDR3 in amino acids: CASSRTSGYTDTQYF. The DNA for the CDR3 is TGTGCCAGCAGCAGGACTAGCGGGTACACAGATACGCAGTATTTT.

The chain recombines TRBV2 with TRBJ1-4; no reliable D call. The CDR3 sequence is 14 residues long. V lost 8 bases to trimming and J lost 0 bases, with 10 bases between them. Germline-derived CDR1 and CDR2 are SNHLY and FYNNEI. The CDR3: CASLSRATNEKLFF. CDR3 nucleotide sequence: TGTGCCAGCTTATCCCGTGCAACTAATGAAAAACTGTTTTTT.

The J gene is TRBJ1-2, the V gene TRBV4-2; D perhaps matches TRBD1 (5 bases). CDR3 length: 18 amino acids. The V end lost 1 base, the J end lost 3 bases, and 21 bases lay between the germline ends. Germline loops: CDR1 LGHNA, CDR2 YNFKEQ. The CDR3 here is CASSQGVRAPTQDYGYTF. CDR3 bases: TGTGCCAGCAGCCAAGGAGTCAGGGCGCCCACCCAGGACTATGGCTACACCTTC.

The rearrangement uses TRBV15 and TRBJ1-5; D unclear. The CDR3 consists of 17 residues. The germline V gene encodes CDR1 LNHNV and CDR2 YYDKDF (reference sequence). V lost 3 bases and J 0 bases, leaving 15 bases between the germline ends. CDR3 in amino acids: CATSSLYSQNSNQPQHF. In nucleotides, the CDR3 is TGTGCCACCAGCAGCCTGTACTCACAGAATAGCAATCAGCCCCAGCATTTT. Supplemented by reference TRBV15 and TRBJ1-5, the full variable domain reads DAMVIQNPRYQVTQFGKPVTLSCSQTLNHNVMYWYQQKSSQAPKLLFHYYDKDFNNEADTPDNFQSRRPNTSFCFLDIRSPGLGDTAMYLCATSSLYSQNSNQPQHFGDGTRLSIL.

This sequence joins TRBV5-4 and TRBJ1-6, with 9 positions matching TRBD1. The CDR3 extends over 15 amino acids. V lost 3 bases, J lost 7 bases, and 5 bases stayed unmatched. Germline V CDR1 and CDR2: SGHNT, YYREEE (reference sequence). CDR3 coding DNA: TGTGCCAGCAGCTCGGGGACAGGGCCAAATTCACCCCTCCACTTT. This codes for CASSSGTGPNSPLHF. Full variable domain (missing parts from reference TRBV5-4 and TRBJ1-6): ETGVTQSPTHLIKTRGQQVTLRCSSQSGHNTVSWYQQALGQGPQFIFQYYREEENGRGNFPPRFSGLQFPNYSSELNVNALELDDSALYLCASSSGTGPNSPLHFGNGTRLTVT.

The chain uses TRBV6-5 and TRBJ2-7; D could derive from TRBD1 or TRBD2 (5 bases each). Looked up from germline, CDR1 is MNHEY and CDR2 is SVGAGI. The ends were cut back, 2 bases at V and 2 bases at J, with 10 bases in the middle. The CDR3 sequence is 14 residues long. This CDR3 reads CASSYGGRTYEQYF. The CDR3 DNA follows: TGTGCCAGCAGTTACGGGGGTCGGACCTACGAGCAGTACTTC.

V is TRBV30 and J is TRBJ1-2, with D uncertain. The CDR3 extends over 11 amino acids. Looked up from germline, CDR1 is GTSNPN and CDR2 is SVGIG (reference sequence). V was clipped by 4 bases and J by 4 bases, with 7 bases between them. CDR3: CAWIPLYGYTF. CDR3 coding DNA: TGTGCCTGGATACCCCTCTATGGCTACACCTTC.

Here the CDR3 reads CASRSLGTGGTEAFF. CDR3 sequence (DNA): TGTGCCAGTAGATCCTTGGGGACAGGGGGCACTGAAGCTTTCTTT. This chain joins TRBV19 and TRBJ1-1; 11 nucleotides agree with TRBD1. Trimming at V came to 6 bases and at J to 4 bases, leaving 7 bases not matched to a gene. Germline V gene data show CDR1 as LNHDA and CDR2 as SQIVND (reference sequence). The CDR3 runs 15 residues.

This chain connects TRBV6-5 to TRBJ2-3; D uncertain. There are 15 residues in the CDR3. V lost 3 bases and J lost 0, with 10 bases in between. The germline gives CDR1 MNHEY, CDR2 SVGAGI. The chain's CDR3 is CASSYRVPSTDTQYF. In DNA form, the CDR3 reads TGTGCCAGCAGTTATCGGGTTCCTAGCACAGATACGCAGTATTTT.

The J gene is TRBJ2-1, the V gene TRBV2, with TRBD2 identical over 11 bases. Germline-derived CDR1 and CDR2 are SNHLY and FYNNEI. The CDR3 has 15 residues. J lost 7 bases, V lost 4 bases, and 6 bases had no gene match. The CDR3 sequence: CASSGRLAGFNEQFF. The CDR3 nucleotides are TGTGCCAGCAGTGGGAGACTAGCGGGGTTTAATGAGCAGTTCTTC.

The chain links TRBV5-1 to TRBJ2-7; TRBD1 is a possible D gene (5 bases). The germline V gene has CDR1 SGHRS and CDR2 YFSETQ. CDR3 length: 14 amino acids. The germline V and J ends were trimmed by 1 base and 0 bases, with 8 bases remaining between them. The CDR3 protein is CASSLQGSSYEQYF. CDR3 nucleotide sequence: TGCGCCAGCAGCTTGCAGGGTTCCTCCTACGAGCAGTACTTC.

V usage is TRBV4-1 and J usage is TRBJ2-1; no reliable D call. The CDR3 has 12 residues. V lost 2 bases and J lost 6, with 5 bases in between. The germline CDR1 and CDR2 sequences are MGHRA and YSYEKL. CDR3 loop: CASSQLGNEQFF. CDR3 nucleotide sequence: TGCGCCAGCAGCCAACTTGGCAATGAGCAGTTCTTC.

The V and J genes are TRBV19 and TRBJ2-6; TRBD1 aligns across 8 bases. Unmatched junction bases numbered 7, after V lost 4 bases and J lost 2 bases. Germline V lookup: CDR1 LNHDA, CDR2 SQIVND (reference sequence). The CDR3 runs 17 residues. CDR3 region: CASSRRQGAAGANVLTF. CDR3 DNA sequence: TGTGCCAGTAGTAGACGCCAGGGGGCGGCTGGGGCCAACGTCCTGACTTTC.

The rearrangement uses TRBV5-6 and TRBJ2-3; 9 bases fit TRBD2. CDR1 is SGHDT, CDR2 YYEEEE, per germline. The CDR3 has 16 amino acids. The junction had 10 bases not matched to a gene; V was cut back by 6 bases and J by 2 bases. CDR3 loop: CASNAVAGAVTDTQYF. CDR3 coding DNA: TGTGCCAGCAACGCCGTAGCGGGGGCCGTCACAGATACGCAGTATTTT.

V and J are TRBV10-2 and TRBJ2-7, with D perhaps matching TRBD1 (6 bases). This CDR3 contains 14 residues. CDR1 and CDR2 from the germline V gene are WSHSY and SAAADI. V dropped 2 bases and J dropped 1 base, with 9 bases sitting between them. The CDR3 reads CASSEPGESYEQYF. The DNA of the CDR3 is TGCGCCAGCAGTGAGCCAGGGGAATCCTACGAGCAGTACTTC.

V and J are TRBV6-5 and TRBJ1-1; D ambiguous. There are 16 residues in the CDR3. V dropped 0 bases and J dropped 5 bases, with 16 bases sitting between them. Per germline, CDR1 MNHEY and CDR2 SVGAGI. The CDR3 region is CASSYSIEAGGTEAFF. In DNA form, the CDR3 reads TGTGCCAGCAGTTACTCGATAGAGGCAGGTGGAACTGAAGCTTTCTTT.

This chain uses TRBV7-8 with TRBJ2-3; D is uncertain. The CDR3 runs 11 residues. Germline assignment: CDR1 SGHVS and CDR2 FQNEAQ. Trimming removed 0 bases at V and 9 bases at J, with 4 bases between. CDR3 sequence reads: CASSLAGTQYF. The CDR3 nucleotides are TGTGCCAGCAGCTTAGCGGGGACGCAGTATTTT.

The chain is built from TRBV2 and TRBJ2-1, with D perhaps assigned TRBD1 or TRBD2 (5 bases each). The ends were cut back, 2 bases at V and 4 bases at J, with 18 bases in the middle. The length of the CDR3 is 17 residues. Germline assignment: CDR1 SNHLY and CDR2 FYNNEI. For the CDR3, the DNA is TGTGCCAGCAGTGAACCCGCAGGGTTTGGGGAGTACAATGAGCAGTTCTTC. Translation gives CASSEPAGFGEYNEQFF.